Shown below are 10 T cell receptor beta chains from a single sample sequenced in a study of OX40 agonist ivuxolimab in advanced cancers. Sequenced by immunoSEQ multiplex PCR; TCRdb stores in-frame clones only, minus some. This table has around 64,000 clones, approximately 78% appearing once. Sample: CD4+ or CD8+ T cells sorted from blood, taken in a trial of the OX40 agonist ivuxolimab. These receptors all come from an adult with an advanced solid tumor such as melanoma, head and neck, liver or kidney cancer.

The chain is built from TRBV7-8 and TRBJ1-5, with 7 bases fitting TRBD1. The CDR3 sequence is 17 residues long. After removal of 5 bases from V and 0 bases from J, the junction contained 10 bases not matched to a gene. Germline values: CDR1 SGHVS, CDR2 FQNEAQ. CDR3 region: CASSLDRAQYSNQPQHF. Written as DNA, the CDR3 is TGTGCCAGCAGCCTTGACAGGGCGCAGTATAGCAATCAGCCCCAGCATTTT.

This clone was seen just once. The chain carries TRBV12-5 and TRBJ1-4; TRBD1 is a possible D gene (6 bases). CDR1 LGHNT and CDR2 FRNRAP come from the germline V gene. Trimming left V 3 bases short and J 14 bases short, with 34 bases between. This CDR3 has 19 amino acids. The CDR3 sequence is CASGFGGREGPLMTDQLFF. The CDR3, as DNA: TGTGCTAGTGGTTTTGGGGGGCGCGAGGGCCCACTAATGACAGACCAGCTGTTTTTT.

The chain has TRBV18 and TRBJ2-2, with D possibly being TRBD1 or TRBD2 (6 bases each). The V end was cut by 0 bases, the J end by 0 bases, with 11 bases between. This CDR3 region has 17 residues. The germline V gene has CDR1 KGHSH and CDR2 LQKENI. The CDR3 DNA is TGTGCCAGCTCACCACCCGAGGGGGGTACGAACACCGGGGAGCTGTTTTTT. Its protein product is CASSPPEGGTNTGELFF.

This rearrangement joins TRBV21-1 to TRBJ2-7; TRBD1 is the table's D call and was not checked against the DNA. TRBV21-1 is a listed pseudogene. This CDR3 region has 15 residues. The CDR3 region is CASSARQGNCYEQYF. CDR3 nucleotides: TGTGCCAGCAGCGCCCGACAGGGGAACTGCTACGAGCAGTACTTC.

The chain joins TRBV11-1 to TRBJ1-5; the D is unclear. Trimming stripped 5 bases from V and 4 bases from J, with 9 bases between. This CDR3 region has 13 residues. The V gene's germline CDR1 is SGHAT and CDR2 FQDESV (reference sequence). The CDR3 DNA is TGTGCCAGCAGCCCAAACCGGAATCAGCCCCAGCATTTT. This sequence encodes CASSPNRNQPQHF.

A remark on this clone: Here the CDR3 omits its conserved ending phenylalanine or tryptophan, so a read error is the likely source. The limits of the CDR3 on the DNA are not certain, so only TCRdb's listed CDR3 is given. V gene TRBV5-8 combines with J gene TRBJ2-7; the D segment call TRBD2 is taken from the table without a DNA check. Per the germline V gene, CDR1 is SGHTS and CDR2 is YDEGEE. The CDR3 length is 14 residues, termini included. The CDR3 sequence is CASSLSLAGGPVFA.

In nucleotides, the CDR3 is TGTGCCACCAGCCCCGGCGGCACTAACTATGGCTACACCTTC. Its translation: CATSPGGTNYGYTF. The chain employs TRBV15 and TRBJ1-2; D remains unclear. Germline V lookup: CDR1 LNHNV, CDR2 YYDKDF (reference sequence). CDR3 length: 14 residues. Trimming took 5 bases from V and 0 from J, leaving 10 bases between them.

This sequence joins TRBV7-6 and TRBJ2-1; D may match TRBD1 or TRBD2 (5 bases each). Germline V gene data show CDR1 as SGHVS and CDR2 as FNYEAQ. CDR3 length equals 17 residues. V was clipped by 5 bases and J by 2 bases, with 19 bases between them. In DNA, the CDR3 is TGTGCCAGCAGCCTAGGGGTGGGTTGGACTCCCTACAATGAGCAGTTCTTC. Its translation: CASSLGVGWTPYNEQFF.

This chain uses TRBV7-3 with TRBJ2-7; 8 bases align to TRBD2. J lost 4 bases, V lost 5 bases, and 13 bases had no gene match. The CDR3 totals 16 residues. Germline CDR1 SGHTA, CDR2 FQGTGA. The CDR3 region has the DNA TGTGCCAGCAGCCCCACCCCTGTAGCGGGGAAATACGAGCAGTACTTC. It codes for CASSPTPVAGKYEQYF. Supplemented by reference TRBV7-3 and TRBJ2-7, the full variable domain reads GAGVSQTPSNKVTEKGKYVELRCDPISGHTALYWYRQSLGQGPEFLIYFQGTGAADDSGLPNDRFFAVRPEGSVSTLKIQRTERGDSAVYLCASSPTPVAGKYEQYFGPGTRLTVT.

V and J are TRBV19 and TRBJ2-1, with TRBD2 identical over 9 bases. CDR1 is LNHDA and CDR2 is SQIVND in the germline V gene (reference sequence). CDR3 length: 17 residues. V shed 0 bases, J shed 6 bases, and the junction held 9 bases outside the gene matches. CDR3 sequence (DNA): TGTGCCAGTAGTATAGATCGCCGAGCGGGAGGCGCCAATGAGCAGTTCTTC. Its translation: CASSIDRRAGGANEQFF.